This TCR beta chain was captured by sequencing in a study of blood T cell repertoires in COVID-19. Sequencing was performed with immunoSEQ multiplex PCR; in TCRdb, only in-frame clones are kept and a portion is missing. The sample has tens of thousands of clones; about 80% are singletons. From germline, CDR1 is SGHNT and CDR2 YYREEE (reference sequence). V was clipped by 1 base and J by 2 bases, with 12 bases between them. CDR3 length equals 15 residues. The sample consisted of peripheral blood. This receptor was identified in a woman aged 60-70 years with acute or convalescent COVID-19. The chain is built from TRBV5-4 and TRBJ1-2, with D possibly being TRBD1 (5 bases). The CDR3 sequence: CASSLRDGGNYGYTF. In DNA, the CDR3 is TGTGCCAGCAGCTTGAGGGACGGGGGAAACTATGGCTACACCTTC.